These 3 T cell receptor beta chains share one sample of origin, sequenced in a study of cytomegalovirus exposure and HLA in healthy donors. PCR employed 60 Vbeta and 13 Jbeta primers. Sequencing was performed with immunoSEQ multiplex PCR; in TCRdb, only in-frame clones are kept and a portion is missing. This table has approximately 100,000 clones, approximately 80% appearing once. The specimen sequenced was PBMCs. These receptors all stem from a woman aged 40 to 50 in good health and CMV-seronegative.

The chain employs TRBV13 and TRBJ2-2; TRBD2 agrees at 10 bases. From germline, CDR1 is PRHDT and CDR2 FYEKMQ (reference sequence). With V trimmed by 3 bases and J by 5 bases, 6 bases remained unmatched. The CDR3 is made up of 16 amino acids. The CDR3 sequence is CASSLQAGGVTGELFF. The CDR3, as DNA: TGTGCCAGCAGCTTGCAAGCGGGAGGGGTTACCGGGGAGCTGTTTTTT.

The chain has TRBV9 and TRBJ2-5; 8 bases line up with TRBD2. The DNA end is a closer match to TRBJ2-7, so the J assignment may be wrong. CDR3 size: 14 residues. Germline CDR1 reads SGDLS; CDR2 reads YYNGEE. CDR3 DNA: TGTGCCAGCAGCGTAGTAAGTGCGGGGGGCGAGCAGTACTTC. Its protein product is CASSVVSAGGEQYF.

This clone was detected once. One end of the junction fails to match germline, which may point to a read error. The chain has TRBV7-9 and TRBJ1-3; maybe TRBD1 (6 bases). The V gene's germline CDR1 is SEHNR and CDR2 FQNEAQ (reference sequence). This CDR3 has 16 amino acids. The CDR3 region has the DNA TGTTCCAGCAGCTTGGGACACACGAGCTCTGGAAACACCATATATTTT. This encodes CSSSLGHTSSGNTIYF.